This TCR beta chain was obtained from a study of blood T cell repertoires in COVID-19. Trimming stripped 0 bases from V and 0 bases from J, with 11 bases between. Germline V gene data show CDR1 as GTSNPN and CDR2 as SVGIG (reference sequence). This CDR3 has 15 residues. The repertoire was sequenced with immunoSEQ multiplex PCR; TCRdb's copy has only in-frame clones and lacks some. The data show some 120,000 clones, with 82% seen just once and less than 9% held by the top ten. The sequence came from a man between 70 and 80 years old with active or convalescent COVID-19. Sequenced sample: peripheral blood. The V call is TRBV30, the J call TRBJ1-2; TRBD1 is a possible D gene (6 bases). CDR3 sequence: CAWSVTRGTNYGYTF. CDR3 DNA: TGTGCCTGGAGTGTAACCAGGGGTACTAACTATGGCTACACCTTC.